This note documents a single T cell receptor (beta chain) sequence. The data are from a study of blood T cell repertoires in COVID-19. In the study overall: Acute and convalescent COVID-19 samples came from the United States, Italy and Spain. From T cells, B-cell-depleted T cells, or PBMCs came the material, which was cDNA or gDNA.

Individuals drawn from around 24 US areas were about 18 to 95 years old. Trimming pared 0 bases from V and 5 bases from J, leaving 7 bases between. CDR3 length: 13 residues. Per the germline V gene, CDR1 is LGHNA and CDR2 is YNFKEQ. Data came from immunoSEQ multiplex PCR; TCRdb stores just in-frame clones and leaves some out. This sample has under 300,000 clones, with approximately 83% found just once. V gene TRBV4-2 combines with J gene TRBJ2-5, with unresolved D. This receptor was identified in a woman in her 40s with acute COVID-19. The sample was PBMCs or T cells enriched from blood (not recorded which). For the CDR3, the DNA is TGTGCCAGCAGCCAAGAAAGTCGGGAGACCCAGTACTTC. It specifies CASSQESRETQYF.